The 10 T cell receptor beta chains reported below all come from one sample, sequenced in a study of OX40 agonist ivuxolimab in advanced cancers. The library was built by means of the immunoSEQ multiplex PCR assay. The source is immuneACCESS, and TCRdb retained only in-frame sequences with V and J called. Part of the clones is not carried over; for the studies checked, unresolved V genes explain less than half of this, and the remainder is unexplained. Recorded for this sample are roughly 65,000 clones; about 90% of them occurred a single time. Roughly a tenth of the sample belongs to the ten largest clones. The material was CD4+ or CD8+ T cells sorted from blood, obtained in a trial of the OX40 agonist ivuxolimab. These receptors all stem from an adult with an advanced solid tumor such as melanoma, head and neck, liver or kidney cancer.

This sequence joins TRBV2 and TRBJ2-7; D possibly corresponds to TRBD2 (6 bases). This CDR3 spans 15 amino acids. Germline V lookup: CDR1 SNHLY, CDR2 FYNNEI. V lost 6 bases and J 2 bases, leaving 17 bases between the germline ends. The CDR3 loop is CASRRQLAETYEQYF. Written as DNA, the CDR3 is TGTGCCAGCAGGCGTCAACTAGCCGAGACCTACGAGCAGTACTTC.

The chain joins TRBV5-1 to TRBJ2-3; tentatively, D is TRBD1 (6 bases). This CDR3 comprises 15 residues. Between the trimmed V and J ends, which lost 4 bases and 6 bases, there was a span of 18 bases. CDR1 is SGHRS and CDR2 is YFSETQ in the germline V gene. DNA of the CDR3: TGCGCCAGCAGCAATTCAGGGGCCGCCGGGGATACGCAGTATTTT. Translation: CASSNSGAAGDTQYF.

J is TRBJ2-1 and V is TRBV18; 10 bases map to TRBD1. The CDR3 is 16 residues long. J lost 5 bases, V lost 2 bases, and 6 bases had no gene match. Looked up from germline, CDR1 is KGHSH and CDR2 is LQKENI. CDR3 amino acids: CASSPTDRGGNNEQFF. CDR3 sequence (DNA): TGTGCCAGCTCACCAACGGACAGGGGGGGGAACAATGAGCAGTTCTTC.

This chain links TRBV5-1 with TRBJ2-1; TRBD2 matches 10 bases. Germline V gene sequence: CDR1 SGHRS, CDR2 YFSETQ. This CDR3 contains 14 residues. V was pared by 1 base and J by 6 bases, with 1 base of the junction left unmatched. The CDR3 reads CASSLSSGSNEQFF. The CDR3 nucleotides read TGCGCCAGCAGCTTGTCTAGCGGGAGCAATGAGCAGTTCTTC.

This chain joins TRBV9 and TRBJ2-2; 7 bases agree with TRBD2. This CDR3 comprises 16 residues. Unmatched junction bases numbered 9, after V lost 0 bases and J lost 7 bases. Germline V CDR1 and CDR2: SGDLS, YYNGEE. CDR3: CASSVGGRKGYGELFF. In DNA form, the CDR3 reads TGTGCCAGCAGCGTAGGCGGGAGAAAGGGCTACGGGGAGCTGTTTTTT.

The chain joins TRBV7-9 to TRBJ2-5; D may be TRBD1 (6 bases). Germline CDR1 and CDR2: SEHNR and FQNEAQ (reference sequence). V shed 2 bases and J shed 5 bases, with 12 bases lying between them. This CDR3 comprises 14 residues. CDR3 DNA: TGTGCCAGCAGCTTAAAGACAGGATTGGAGACCCAGTACTTC. Protein sequence: CASSLKTGLETQYF.

V and J are TRBV6-1 and TRBJ2-5; D is possibly TRBD1 (6 bases). CDR1 and CDR2 from the germline V gene are MNHNS and SASEGT. The length of the CDR3 is 14 residues. Deletions cut 4 bases from V and 0 bases from J, with 9 bases between. DNA of the CDR3: TGTGCCAGCAGTGGGACAGCCAACCAAGAGACCCAGTACTTC. Translated, it gives CASSGTANQETQYF.

The DNA for the CDR3 is TGTGCCAGCAGTTTCCAGACAGGGGGTGGAAACACCATATATTTT. This translates into CASSFQTGGGNTIYF. J is TRBJ1-3 and V is TRBV28; 9 bases are shared with TRBD1. Germline V lookup: CDR1 MDHEN, CDR2 SYDVKM. The CDR3 sequence is 15 residues long. The V and J ends lost 3 bases and 3 bases, in that order; junction bases with no gene match: 3.

V is TRBV5-4 and J is TRBJ2-7; D gene uncertain. The V and J ends lost 2 bases and 5 bases respectively, with 11 bases between them. Germline lookup yields CDR1 SGHNT and CDR2 YYREEE (reference sequence). The CDR3 totals 13 residues. DNA for the CDR3: TGTGCCAGCAGCTTTGGCGGATTTAACGAGCAGTACTTC. Translating it yields CASSFGGFNEQYF.

The chain couples TRBV9 to TRBJ2-3; TRBD2 might be the D (6 bases). Trimming cost V 0 bases and J 5 bases, with 7 bases left between them. CDR1 and CDR2 from the germline V gene are SGDLS and YYNGEE. CDR3 length: 13 residues. For the CDR3, the DNA is TGTGCCAGCAGCGTAGGGACTATAGATACGCAGTATTTT. This encodes CASSVGTIDTQYF.